This T cell receptor beta chain originates from a study of blood T cells in healthy people across ages. Researchers isolated at least 7 million PBMCs per sample. Through a sample-barcoded 5' primer and a J-beta primer mix, a second PCR was run for 7 to 11 cycles. MiXCR, run by TCRdb on the 5' RACE reads, gives a single entry per CDR3 protein. The sample consists of hundreds of thousands of distinct CDR3 sequences, roughly 44% of them appearing once. CDR1 is SGHVS, CDR2 FQNEAQ, per germline. CDR3 length: 18 amino acids. V usage is TRBV7-8 and J usage is TRBJ2-7, with 10 bases fitting TRBD2. The J call may be faulty, since TRBJ2-5 better matches the DNA end. This TCR was recovered from a man between 60 and 75 years old in good health. The specimen sequenced was blood. For the CDR3, the DNA is TGTGCCAGCAGCTACTTAGCGGGGGGAAACAATGGTGGGGAGACCCAGTACTTC. This encodes CASSYLAGGNNGGETQYF.